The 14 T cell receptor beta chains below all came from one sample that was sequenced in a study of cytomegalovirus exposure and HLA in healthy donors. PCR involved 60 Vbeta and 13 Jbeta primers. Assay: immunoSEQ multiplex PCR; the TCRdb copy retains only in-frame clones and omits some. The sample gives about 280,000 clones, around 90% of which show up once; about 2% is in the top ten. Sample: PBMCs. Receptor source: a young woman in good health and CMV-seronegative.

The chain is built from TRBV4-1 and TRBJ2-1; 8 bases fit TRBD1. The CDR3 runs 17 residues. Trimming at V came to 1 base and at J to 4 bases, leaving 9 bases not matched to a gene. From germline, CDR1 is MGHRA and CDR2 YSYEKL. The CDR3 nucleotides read TGCGCCAGCAGCCAAGTTCAGGCGGGACAGGTTTACAATGAGCAGTTCTTC. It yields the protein CASSQVQAGQVYNEQFF.

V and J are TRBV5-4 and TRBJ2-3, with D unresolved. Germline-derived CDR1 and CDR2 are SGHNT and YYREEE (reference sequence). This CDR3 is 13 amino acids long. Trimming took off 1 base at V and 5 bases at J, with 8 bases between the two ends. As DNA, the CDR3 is TGTGCCAGCAGCTTGTCGGTCCAAGATACGCAGTATTTT. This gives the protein CASSLSVQDTQYF.

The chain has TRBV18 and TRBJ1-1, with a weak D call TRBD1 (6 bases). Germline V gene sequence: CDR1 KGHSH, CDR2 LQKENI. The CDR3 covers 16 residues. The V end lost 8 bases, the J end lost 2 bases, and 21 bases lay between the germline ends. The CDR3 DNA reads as TGTGCCAGCCCCACGAGGACGGGACACAGAAACACTGAAGCTTTCTTT. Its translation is CASPTRTGHRNTEAFF.

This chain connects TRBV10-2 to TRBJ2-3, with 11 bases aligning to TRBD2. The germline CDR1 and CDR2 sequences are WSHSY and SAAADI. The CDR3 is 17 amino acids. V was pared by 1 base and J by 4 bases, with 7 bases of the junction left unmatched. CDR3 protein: CASSEFRTSGFSDTQYF. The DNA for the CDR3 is TGCGCCAGCAGTGAGTTTCGGACTAGCGGGTTCTCAGATACGCAGTATTTT.

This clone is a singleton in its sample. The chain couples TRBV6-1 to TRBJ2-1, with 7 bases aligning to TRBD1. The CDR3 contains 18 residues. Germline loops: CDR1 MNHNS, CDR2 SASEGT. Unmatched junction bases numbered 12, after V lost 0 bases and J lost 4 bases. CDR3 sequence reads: CASSEALLRGGSYNEQFF. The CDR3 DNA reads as TGTGCCAGCAGTGAAGCGCTACTCCGAGGGGGCTCTTACAATGAGCAGTTCTTC.

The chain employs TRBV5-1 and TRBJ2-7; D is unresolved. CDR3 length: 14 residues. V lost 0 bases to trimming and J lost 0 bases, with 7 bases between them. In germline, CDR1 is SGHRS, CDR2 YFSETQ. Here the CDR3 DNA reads TGCGCCAGCAGCTTGGGAGTCGGCTCCTACGAGCAGTACTTC. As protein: CASSLGVGSYEQYF.

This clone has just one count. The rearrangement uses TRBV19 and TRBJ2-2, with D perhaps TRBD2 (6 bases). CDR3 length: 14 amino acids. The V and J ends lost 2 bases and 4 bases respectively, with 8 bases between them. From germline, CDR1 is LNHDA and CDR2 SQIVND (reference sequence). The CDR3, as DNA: TGTGCCAGTAGTATACGGGGGACCACCGGGGAGCTGTTTTTT. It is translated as CASSIRGTTGELFF.

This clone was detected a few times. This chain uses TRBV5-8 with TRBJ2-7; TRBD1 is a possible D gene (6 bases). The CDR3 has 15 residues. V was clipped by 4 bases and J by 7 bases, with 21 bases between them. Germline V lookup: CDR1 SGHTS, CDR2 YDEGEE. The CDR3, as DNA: TGTGCCAGCAGCCTCACGAGGGGGATGTCGCAGGAGCAGTACTTC. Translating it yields CASSLTRGMSQEQYF. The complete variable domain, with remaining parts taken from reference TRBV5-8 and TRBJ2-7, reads EAGVTQSPTHLIKTRGQQATLRCSPISGHTSVYWYQQALGLGLQFLLWYDEGEERNRGNFPPRFSGRQFPNYSSELNVNALELEDSALYLCASSLTRGMSQEQYFGPGTRLTVT.

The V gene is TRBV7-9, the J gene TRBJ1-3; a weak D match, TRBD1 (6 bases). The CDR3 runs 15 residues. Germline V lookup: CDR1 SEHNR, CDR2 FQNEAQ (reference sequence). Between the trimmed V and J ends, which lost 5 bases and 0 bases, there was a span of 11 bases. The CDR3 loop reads CASSQDSDSGNTIYF. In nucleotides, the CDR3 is TGTGCCAGCAGCCAGGACAGTGACTCTGGAAACACCATATATTTT.

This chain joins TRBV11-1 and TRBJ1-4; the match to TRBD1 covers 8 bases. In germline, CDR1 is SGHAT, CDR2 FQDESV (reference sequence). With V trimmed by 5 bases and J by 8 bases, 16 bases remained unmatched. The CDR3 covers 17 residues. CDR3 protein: CASSPFGQGRTQEKLFF. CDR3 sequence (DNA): TGTGCCAGCAGCCCATTCGGACAGGGCCGGACACAGGAAAAACTGTTTTTT.

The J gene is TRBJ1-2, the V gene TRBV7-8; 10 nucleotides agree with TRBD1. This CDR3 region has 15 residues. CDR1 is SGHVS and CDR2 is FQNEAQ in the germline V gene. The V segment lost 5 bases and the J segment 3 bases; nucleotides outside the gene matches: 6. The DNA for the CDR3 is TGTGCCAGCAGCCTGCCCGGGACAGGGGACTATGGCTACACCTTC. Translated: CASSLPGTGDYGYTF. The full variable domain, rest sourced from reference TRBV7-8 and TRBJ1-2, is GAGVSQSPRYKVAKRGQDVALRCDPISGHVSLFWYQQALGQGPEFLTYFQNEAQLDKSGLPSDRFFAERPEGSVSTLKIQRTQQEDSAVYLCASSLPGTGDYGYTFGSGTRLTVV.

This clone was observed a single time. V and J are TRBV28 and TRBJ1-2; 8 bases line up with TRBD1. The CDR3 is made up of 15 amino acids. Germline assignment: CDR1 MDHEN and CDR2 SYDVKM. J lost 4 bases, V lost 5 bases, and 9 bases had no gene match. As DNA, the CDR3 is TGTGCCAGCAGTCCCCAGGGGGCTATTTCCTATGGCTACACCTTC. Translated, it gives CASSPQGAISYGYTF.

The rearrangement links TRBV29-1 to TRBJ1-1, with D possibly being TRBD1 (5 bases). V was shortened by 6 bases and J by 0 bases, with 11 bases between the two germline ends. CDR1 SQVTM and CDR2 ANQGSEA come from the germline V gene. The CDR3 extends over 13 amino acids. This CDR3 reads CSVTGKLNTEAFF. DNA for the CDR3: TGCAGCGTAACAGGAAAACTGAACACTGAAGCTTTCTTT. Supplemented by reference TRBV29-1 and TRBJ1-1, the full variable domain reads SAVISQKPSRDICQRGTSLTIQCQVDSQVTMMFWYRQQPGQSLTLIATANQGSEATYESGFVIDKFPISRPNLTFSTLTVSNMSPEDSSIYLCSVTGKLNTEAFFGQGTRLTVV.

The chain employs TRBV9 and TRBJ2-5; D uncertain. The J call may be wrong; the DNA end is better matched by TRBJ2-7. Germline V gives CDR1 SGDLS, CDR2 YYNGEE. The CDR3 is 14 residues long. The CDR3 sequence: CASSVRVSSYEQYF. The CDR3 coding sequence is TGTGCCAGCAGCGTACGGGTCAGTTCCTACGAGCAGTACTTC.